The next 7 T cell receptor beta chains were all read from a single sample in a study of T cells after yellow fever vaccination. A single record per CDR3 protein comes from TCRdb applying MiXCR to the 5' RACE reads. The top ten clones hold approximately 24% of a sample with a few hundred thousand distinct CDR3 sequences, 3% to 4.5% of them seen once. The starting material was PBMCs, obtained 5 days after the yellow fever booster vaccination. The source is a man between 18 and 29 years old who received the YFV17D yellow fever vaccine.

This clonotype was counted many times. This chain connects TRBV7-3 to TRBJ2-5, with 7 bases lining up with TRBD1. V shed 4 bases, J shed 2 bases, and the junction held 4 bases outside the gene matches. The CDR3 covers 14 residues. Germline CDR1 SGHTA, CDR2 FQGTGA. The CDR3 nucleotides are TGTGCCAGCAGCTCTGGGACAGAACAAGAGACCCAGTACTTC. Translating it yields CASSSGTEQETQYF.

This clonotype came up once. This chain joins TRBV14 and TRBJ1-2, with 9 positions matching TRBD1. CDR1 is SGHDN, CDR2 FVKESK, per germline. Germline trimming cut 5 bases from V and 4 bases from J; bases unmatched to any gene: 5. CDR3 length: 14 amino acids. CDR3: CASSGPGQGYGYTF. CDR3 DNA: TGTGCCAGCAGCGGACCGGGACAGGGCTATGGCTACACCTTC.

V usage is TRBV12-3 or TRBV12-4 and J usage is TRBJ2-3; TRBD2 agrees at 9 bases. The V and J ends lost 7 bases and 3 bases, in that order; junction bases with no gene match: 8. There are 15 residues in the CDR3. The CDR3 reads CASIRGLAGTDTQYF. CDR3 DNA: TGTGCCAGCATAAGGGGACTAGCCGGAACAGATACGCAGTATTTT.

This clonotype was detected only a few times. The chain recombines TRBV4-1 with TRBJ1-4, with 8 positions matching TRBD1. Germline values: CDR1 MGHRA, CDR2 YSYEKL. V gave up 3 bases and J gave up 3 bases; unmatched junction bases: 6. The CDR3 covers 16 residues. CDR3 region: CASSQIQGAANEKLFF. In nucleotides, the CDR3 is TGCGCCAGCAGCCAGATTCAGGGGGCCGCTAATGAAAAACTGTTTTTT.

This clonotype appeared a few times. The gene calls are TRBV9 and TRBJ1-2, with D possibly TRBD1 on 5 matching bases. V lost 3 bases, J lost 4 bases, and 19 bases lay in between. This CDR3 region has 16 residues. Germline V CDR1 and CDR2: SGDLS, YYNGEE. The CDR3 here is CASSARSGGMGYGYTF. CDR3 coding DNA: TGTGCCAGCAGCGCGCGGAGTGGGGGGATGGGCTATGGCTACACCTTC.

The rearrangement joins TRBV9 to TRBJ2-1; 8 bases fit TRBD2. CDR3 length: 15 amino acids. Unmatched junction bases numbered 7, after V lost 3 bases and J lost 5 bases. CDR1 and CDR2 (germline): SGDLS, YYNGEE. CDR3 protein: CASSAGTRRDNEQFF. The CDR3, as DNA: TGTGCCAGCAGCGCCGGGACTAGAAGGGACAATGAGCAGTTCTTC. Combining the CDR3 with reference TRBV9 and TRBJ2-1 gives the whole variable domain DSGVTQTPKHLITATGQRVTLRCSPRSGDLSVYWYQQSLDQGLQFLIQYYNGEERAKGNILERFSAQQFPDLHSELNLSSLELGDSALYFCASSAGTRRDNEQFFGPGTRLTVL.

This clonotype was seen ten or more times. CDR3 sequence reads: CSAPDSYEQYF. Here the CDR3 DNA reads TGCAGTGCGCCAGACAGCTACGAGCAGTACTTC. The chain joins TRBV20-1 to TRBJ2-7; D is possibly TRBD1 (5 bases). Looked up from germline, CDR1 is DFQATT and CDR2 is SNEGSKA (reference sequence). This CDR3 comprises 11 residues. V dropped 6 bases and J dropped 3 bases, with 9 bases sitting between them.